This is a list of T cell receptor beta chains from one sample in a study of blood T cells in healthy people across ages. TCRdb passed the 5' RACE reads through MiXCR, listing each CDR3 protein once. There are 2 million or so distinct CDR3 sequences in the sample; about 50% occur only once, and over 2% lies in the top ten. The sample was blood. The receptors originated from a woman aged 40 to 55 in good health. Each CDR3 is given with its conserved first and last residue. D genes are given only for firm matches. Expanded clones are given a class, and other clones once, few, many or no size at all.

j_call d_call v_call clone_size cdr3_nt cdr3_aa
TRBJ2-5 . TRBV20-1 few TGCAGTGCTACAAAAGGCTTGGGAGAGACCCAGTACTTC CSATKGLGETQYF
TRBJ2-1 TRBD1 TRBV10-2 . TGCGCCAGCAGTGTAGGGACAGACTCACCACTTTTCTACAATGAGCAGTTCTTC CASSVGTDSPLFYNEQFF
TRBJ2-7 . TRBV11-2 . TGTGCCAGCAGCATGGGACACCTAAGGGCCTCCTACGAGCAGTACTTC CASSMGHLRASYEQYF
TRBJ1-2 TRBD1 TRBV5-1 . TGCGCCAGCAGCGGGGCGTCGACAGGGAACCTCTATGGCTACACCTTC CASSGASTGNLYGYTF
TRBJ1-1 TRBD1 TRBV29-1 . TGCAGCGTTGGGACCGGGACAGGGGTATCCGGAGCTTTCTTT CSVGTGTGVSGAFF
TRBJ2-1 TRBD2 TRBV14 . TGTGCCAGCAGCCCCGGACTAGCGGGGTTAAATAAGCAGTTCTTC CASSPGLAGLNKQFF
TRBJ2-5 TRBD1 TRBV28 few TGTGCCAGCAGTCCGCCGGGACAGGGAAAGGGTCAGTACTTC CASSPPGQGKGQYF
TRBJ1-1 . TRBV20-1 once TGCAGTGCTAGAGATCGCCCGGGGAGAGGGACTGAAGCTTTCTTT CSARDRPGRGTEAFF
TRBJ2-1 . TRBV20-1 . TGCAGTGCTAGAGTAATGAGGAATGAGCAGTTCTTC CSARVMRNEQFF
TRBJ2-7 . TRBV6-2/TRBV6-3 . TGTGCCAGCAGTTATGGAGGGGCAGGTGACAATGAGCAGTACTTC CASSYGGAGDNEQYF
TRBJ2-5 . TRBV27 . TGTGCCAGCAGTCCCTCGGGCAGGGAGAAGACCCAGTACTTC CASSPSGREKTQYF
TRBJ2-3 . TRBV7-2 . TGTGCCAGCAGCCCAAACAGGGGCACAGATACGCAGTATTTT CASSPNRGTDTQYF
TRBJ1-5 . TRBV5-6 once TGTGCCAGCAGCTTCGGGACGGCTTATAGCAATCAGCCCCAGCATTTT CASSFGTAYSNQPQHF
TRBJ2-5 TRBD1 TRBV12-5 . TGTGCTAGTGGTTTGCCCGACAGGGTAGGACATGAGCAGTACTTC CASGLPDRVGHEQYF
TRBJ1-2 . TRBV5-6 . TGTGCCAGCAGCTTGCCCGGGGGCGTTGGGACTGGCTACACCTTC CASSLPGGVGTGYTF
TRBJ2-5 TRBD2 TRBV28 . TGTGCCAGCAGTTTTTTTGATGGGGCTAGCGGGGGAGCTCAGACTAGGTACCAAGAGACCCAGTACTTC CASSFFDGASGGAQTRYQETQYF
TRBJ2-3 . TRBV12-3/TRBV12-4 . TGTGCCAGCAGGGGAGGCACAGGTACGCAGTATTTT CASRGGTGTQYF
TRBJ2-1 . TRBV5-5 . TGTGCCAGCAGCGTGGTTTGGGATAACAATGAGCAGTTCTTC CASSVVWDNNEQFF
TRBJ2-5 . TRBV7-2 . TGTGCCAGCAGCTTAGCGCAAAGTGGGTGGGAGACCCAGTACTTC CASSLAQSGWETQYF
TRBJ2-5 TRBD1 TRBV24-1 . TGTGCCACCAGTGATTTTTCCGGGACAGGGAGCCACAAGCAGTACTTC CATSDFSGTGSHKQYF
TRBJ2-1 . TRBV13 few TGTGCCAGCAGCTTATATCGGGGGAGCAATGAGCAGTTCTTC CASSLYRGSNEQFF
TRBJ2-1 . TRBV20-1 . TGCAGTGCTAGAGACAGGCGAAGAAGCAATGAGCAGTTCTTC CSARDRRRSNEQFF
TRBJ2-7 . TRBV5-1 . TGCGCCAGCAGCCTAAATCCTGCCGAGCAGTACTTC CASSLNPAEQYF
TRBJ2-7 . TRBV7-6 . TGTGCCAGCAGCTCTGACAAGGGGCTTTACGAGCAGTACTTC CASSSDKGLYEQYF
TRBJ2-3 . TRBV7-2 . TGTGCCAGCAGCTTATGGGGGGGCGGGGCAGATACGCAGTATTTT CASSLWGGGADTQYF
TRBJ2-7 . TRBV20-1 . TGCGCTGGACAGTATGGCTACGAGCAGTACTTC CAGQYGYEQYF
TRBJ2-7 . TRBV5-6 few TGTGCCAGTAGCCTCCCTTTTGGCGGCGAGCAGTACTTC CASSLPFGGEQYF
TRBJ2-1 . TRBV7-7 . TGTGCTAGCAGCGTAGTTTTCGGATCCAATGAGCAGTTCTTC CASSVVFGSNEQFF
TRBJ2-5 . TRBV5-1 many TGTGCCAGCAGGGACGGAGAGACCCAGTACTTC CASRDGETQYF
TRBJ2-3 . TRBV27 . TGTGCCAGCGGCGGGGAATACACTAGCACAGATACGCAGTATTTT CASGGEYTSTDTQYF
TRBJ1-2 . TRBV6-5 once TGTGCCAGCAGTAGGCTGACAATCGTGGGTGGCTACACCTTC CASSRLTIVGGYTF
TRBJ1-4 TRBD1 TRBV20-1 once TGCAGTACCACCGACAGGGGGCGGACTGAAAAACTGTTTTTT CSTTDRGRTEKLFF
TRBJ2-7 TRBD1 TRBV4-1 . TGCGCCAGCAGCCACCTCCGGGACAGGGATTCCGAGCAGTACTTC CASSHLRDRDSEQYF
TRBJ2-1 . TRBV12-3/TRBV12-4 many TGTGCCAGCAGCTTCGCAGGGAATGAGCAGTTCTTC CASSFAGNEQFF
TRBJ1-1 . TRBV27 few TGTGCCAGCAGTTCGATAGGGTTCGGGAGGACTGAAGCTTTCTTT CASSSIGFGRTEAFF
TRBJ1-2 TRBD1 TRBV20-1 few TGCAGTGCTAGAAAGGCAGGGGGCGCCCTAGGGGGCTACACCTTC CSARKAGGALGGYTF
TRBJ2-5 . TRBV28 . TGTGCCAGCAGTTTGGGGGTTCCCTACAATGAGCAGTACTTC CASSLGVPYNEQYF
TRBJ2-1 TRBD2 TRBV7-2 few TGTGCCAGCAGCTTAGTTAGCGGGGGTTCTTCCTACAATGAGCAGTTCTTC CASSLVSGGSSYNEQFF
TRBJ2-7 . TRBV18 few TGTGCCAGCTCTCTCACGGACGGGTACGAGCAGTACTTC CASSLTDGYEQYF
TRBJ1-5 . TRBV29-1 . TGCAGCGTTGACAGAGGGAGGAATCAGCCCCAGCATTTT CSVDRGRNQPQHF
TRBJ2-3 . TRBV7-2 . TGTGCCAGCAGCCGTCACTTACTAGTGGGGATCACAGATACGCAGTATTTT CASSRHLLVGITDTQYF
TRBJ2-7 TRBD1 TRBV4-1 many TGTGCCAGCAGCCCTAGGGACAGGAGCTCCTACGAGCAGTACTTC CASSPRDRSSYEQYF
TRBJ1-1 . TRBV29-1 few TGCAGCGCCCAGGAAGGCTTTGGCACTGAAGCTTTCTTT CSAQEGFGTEAFF
TRBJ2-7 TRBD1 TRBV7-9 . TGTGCCAGCAGCTCCCGCAGGGGGCCCCCCTACGAGCAGTACTTC CASSSRRGPPYEQYF
TRBJ2-3 TRBD2 TRBV20-1 few TGCAGTGCTCCTAGGGGGCGGGGGGGGAGCACAGATACGCAGTATTTT CSAPRGRGGSTDTQYF
TRBJ1-1 . TRBV20-1 . TGCAGTGCTAGATTGGCAGGCAATGAAGCTTTCTTT CSARLAGNEAFF
TRBJ2-7 . TRBV20-1 . TGCAGTGCCAATCGTCTAGGACAAGCGTTCTACGAGCAGTACTTC CSANRLGQAFYEQYF
TRBJ1-2 . TRBV7-9 . TGTGCCCCCGAGGGCAACTATGGCTACACCTTC CAPEGNYGYTF
TRBJ2-5 TRBD2 TRBV6-2/TRBV6-3 few TGTGCCAGCAGTTATACTAGCGGCCAAGAGACCCAGTACTTC CASSYTSGQETQYF
TRBJ1-2 . TRBV7-2 . TGTGCCAGCAGCTTAGCAGGGTTGGGCCACACCTTC CASSLAGLGHTF
TRBJ2-1 TRBD2 TRBV10-1 . TGCGCCAGCAGTGAGTCGAGGCGGGGGGGGACCCAGGGTGAGCAGTTCTTC CASSESRRGGTQGEQFF
TRBJ2-7 . TRBV11-2 . TGTGCCTGCAGCTTAGAGGCGGGGTTGGCGGTTTCCTCCTACGAGCAGTACTTC CACSLEAGLAVSSYEQYF
TRBJ2-7 TRBD1 TRBV20-1 . TGCAGTGCTAGAGATCGGACAGGGAGGACCTACGAGCAGTACTTC CSARDRTGRTYEQYF
TRBJ2-5 . TRBV15 . TGTGCCACCAGCCTTGGGGAACTCCAAGAGACCCAGTACTTC CATSLGELQETQYF